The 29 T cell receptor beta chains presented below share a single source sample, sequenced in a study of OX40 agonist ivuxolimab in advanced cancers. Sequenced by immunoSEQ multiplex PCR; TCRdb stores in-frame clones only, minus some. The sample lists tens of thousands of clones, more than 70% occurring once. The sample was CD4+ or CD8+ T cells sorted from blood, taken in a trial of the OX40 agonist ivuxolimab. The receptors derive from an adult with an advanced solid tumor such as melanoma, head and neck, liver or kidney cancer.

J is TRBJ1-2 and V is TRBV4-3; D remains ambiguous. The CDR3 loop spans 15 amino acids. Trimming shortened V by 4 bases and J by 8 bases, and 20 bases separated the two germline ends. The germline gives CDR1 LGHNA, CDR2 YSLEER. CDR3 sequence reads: CASSLKTWGSEGYTF. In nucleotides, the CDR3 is TGCGCCAGCAGCCTCAAGACCTGGGGATCGGAGGGCTACACCTTC.

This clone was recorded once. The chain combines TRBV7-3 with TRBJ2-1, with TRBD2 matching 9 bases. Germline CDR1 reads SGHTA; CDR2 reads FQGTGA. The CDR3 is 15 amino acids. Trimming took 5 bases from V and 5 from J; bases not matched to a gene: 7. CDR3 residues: CASSKTSGFNNEQFF. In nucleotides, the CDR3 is TGTGCCAGCAGCAAAACTAGCGGGTTCAACAATGAGCAGTTCTTC.

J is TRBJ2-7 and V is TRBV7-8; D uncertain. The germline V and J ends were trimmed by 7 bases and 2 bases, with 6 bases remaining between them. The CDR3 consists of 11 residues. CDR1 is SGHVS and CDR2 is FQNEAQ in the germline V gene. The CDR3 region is CASTGAYEQYF. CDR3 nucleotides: TGTGCCAGCACCGGAGCCTACGAGCAGTACTTC.

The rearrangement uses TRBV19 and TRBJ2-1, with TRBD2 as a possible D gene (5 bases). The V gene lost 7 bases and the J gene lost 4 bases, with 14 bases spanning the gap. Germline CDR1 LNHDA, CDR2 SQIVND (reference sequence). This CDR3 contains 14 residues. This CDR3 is CASTPYGKYNEQFF. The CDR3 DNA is TGTGCCAGTACCCCCTACGGGAAATACAATGAGCAGTTCTTC.

CDR3 amino acids: CASSQGTDPRPYEQYF. The CDR3 region has the DNA TGCGCCAGCAGCCAAGGGACGGACCCCCGTCCCTACGAGCAGTACTTC. V and J are TRBV4-1 and TRBJ2-7; D uncertain. Germline CDR1 reads MGHRA; CDR2 reads YSYEKL. Trimming cost V 1 base and J 2 bases, with 15 bases left between them. The length of the CDR3 is 16 residues.

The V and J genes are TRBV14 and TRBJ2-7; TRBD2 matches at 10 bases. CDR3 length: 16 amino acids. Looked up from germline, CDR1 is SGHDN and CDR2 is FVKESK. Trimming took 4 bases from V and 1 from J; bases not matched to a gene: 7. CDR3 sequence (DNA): TGTGCCAGCAGCCGCGGATTAGCGGGAGGTTCCTACGAGCAGTACTTC. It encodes CASSRGLAGGSYEQYF.

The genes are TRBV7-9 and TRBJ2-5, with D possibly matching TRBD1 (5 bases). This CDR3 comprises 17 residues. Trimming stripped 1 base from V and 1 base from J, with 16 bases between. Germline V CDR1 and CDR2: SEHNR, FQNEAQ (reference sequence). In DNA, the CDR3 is TGTGCCAGCAGCTTAGTGGGGCGCGTAAGAGGCCAAGAGACCCAGTACTTC. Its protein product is CASSLVGRVRGQETQYF.

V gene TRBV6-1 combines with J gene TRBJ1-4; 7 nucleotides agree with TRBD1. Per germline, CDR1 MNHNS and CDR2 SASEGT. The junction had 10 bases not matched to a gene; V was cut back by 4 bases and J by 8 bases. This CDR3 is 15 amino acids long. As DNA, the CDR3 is TGTGCCAGCAGTGGGTGGGGCACAGGGGCAGAAAAACTGTTTTTT. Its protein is CASSGWGTGAEKLFF.

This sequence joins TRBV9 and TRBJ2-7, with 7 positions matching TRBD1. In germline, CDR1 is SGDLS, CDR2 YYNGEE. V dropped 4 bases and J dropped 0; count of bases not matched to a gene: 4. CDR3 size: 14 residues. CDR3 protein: CASSRRDSSYEQYF. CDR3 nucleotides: TGTGCCAGCAGCCGCCGGGACAGCTCCTACGAGCAGTACTTC.

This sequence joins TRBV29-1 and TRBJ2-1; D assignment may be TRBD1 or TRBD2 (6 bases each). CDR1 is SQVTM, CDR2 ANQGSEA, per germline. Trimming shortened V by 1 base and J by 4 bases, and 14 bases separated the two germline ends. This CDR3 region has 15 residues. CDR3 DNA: TGCAGCGTTGAAGGGGGGGCAGATACTTACAATGAGCAGTTCTTC. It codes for CSVEGGADTYNEQFF.

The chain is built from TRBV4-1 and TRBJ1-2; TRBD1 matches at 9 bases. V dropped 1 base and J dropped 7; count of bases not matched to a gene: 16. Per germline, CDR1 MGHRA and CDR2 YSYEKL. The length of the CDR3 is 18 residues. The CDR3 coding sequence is TGCGCCAGCAGCCAAGTCGAGGCGGGACAGGGAATTTCAGGTGGCTACACCTTC. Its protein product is CASSQVEAGQGISGGYTF.

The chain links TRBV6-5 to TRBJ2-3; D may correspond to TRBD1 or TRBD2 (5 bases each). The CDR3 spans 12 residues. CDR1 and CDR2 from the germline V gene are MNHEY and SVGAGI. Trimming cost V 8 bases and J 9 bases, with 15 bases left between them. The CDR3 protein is CASGTRRVTQYF. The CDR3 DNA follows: TGTGCCAGCGGGACGAGACGGGTCACGCAGTATTTT.

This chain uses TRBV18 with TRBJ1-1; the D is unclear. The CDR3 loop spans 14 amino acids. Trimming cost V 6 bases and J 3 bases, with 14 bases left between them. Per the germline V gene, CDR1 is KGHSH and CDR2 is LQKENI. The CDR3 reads CASSPLGSDTEAFF. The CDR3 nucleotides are TGTGCCAGCTCGCCCCTCGGGAGCGACACTGAAGCTTTCTTT. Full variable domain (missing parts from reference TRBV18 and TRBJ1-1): NAGVMQNPRHLVRRRGQEARLRCSPMKGHSHVYWYRQLPEEGLKFMVYLQKENIIDESGMPKERFSAEFPKEGPSILRIQQVVRGDSAAYFCASSPLGSDTEAFFGQGTRLTVV.

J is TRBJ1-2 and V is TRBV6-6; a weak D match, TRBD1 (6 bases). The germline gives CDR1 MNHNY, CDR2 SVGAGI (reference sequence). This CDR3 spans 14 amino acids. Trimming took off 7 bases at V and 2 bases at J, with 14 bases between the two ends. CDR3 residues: CASTTGGLNYGYTF. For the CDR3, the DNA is TGTGCCAGCACCACGGGGGGGCTGAACTATGGCTACACCTTC.

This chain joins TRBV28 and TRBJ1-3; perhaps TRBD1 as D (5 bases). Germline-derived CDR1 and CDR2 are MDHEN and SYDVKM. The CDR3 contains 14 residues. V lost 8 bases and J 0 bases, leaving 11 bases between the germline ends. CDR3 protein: CASGETVSGNTIYF. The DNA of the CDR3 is TGTGCCAGCGGGGAGACAGTCTCTGGAAACACCATATATTTT.

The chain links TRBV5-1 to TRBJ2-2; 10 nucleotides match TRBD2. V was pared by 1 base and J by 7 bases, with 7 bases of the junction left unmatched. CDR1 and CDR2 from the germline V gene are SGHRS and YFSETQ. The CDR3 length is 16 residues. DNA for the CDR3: TGCGCCAGCAGCTTGCTGGCTAGCGGGAGAGTCGGGGAGCTGTTTTTT. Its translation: CASSLLASGRVGELFF.

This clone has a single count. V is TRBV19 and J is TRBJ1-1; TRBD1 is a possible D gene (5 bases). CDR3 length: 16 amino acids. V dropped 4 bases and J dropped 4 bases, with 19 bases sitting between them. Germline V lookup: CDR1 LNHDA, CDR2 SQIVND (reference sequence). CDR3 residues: CASSKGTFRGSTEAFF. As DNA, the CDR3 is TGTGCCAGTAGTAAGGGGACCTTCCGAGGGAGCACTGAAGCTTTCTTT.

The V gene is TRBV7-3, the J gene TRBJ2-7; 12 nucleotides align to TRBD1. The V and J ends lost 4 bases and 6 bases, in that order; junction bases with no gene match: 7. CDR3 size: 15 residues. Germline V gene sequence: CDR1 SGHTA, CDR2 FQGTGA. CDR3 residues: CASSSTGTGGSEQYF. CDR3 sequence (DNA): TGTGCCAGCAGCTCGACCGGGACAGGGGGCTCCGAGCAGTACTTC.

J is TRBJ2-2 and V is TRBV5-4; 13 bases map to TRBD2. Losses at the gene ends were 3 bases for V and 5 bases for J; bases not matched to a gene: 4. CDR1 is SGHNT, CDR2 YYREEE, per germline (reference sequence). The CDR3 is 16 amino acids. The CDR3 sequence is CASSSLAGGDTGELFF. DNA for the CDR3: TGTGCCAGCAGCTCACTAGCGGGAGGGGATACCGGGGAGCTGTTTTTT.

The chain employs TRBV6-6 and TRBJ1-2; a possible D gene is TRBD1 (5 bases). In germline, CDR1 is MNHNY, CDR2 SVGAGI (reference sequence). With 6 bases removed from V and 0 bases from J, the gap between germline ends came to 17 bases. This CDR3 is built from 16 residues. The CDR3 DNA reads TGTGCCAGCAGCTTTACCTCGACAGAAGCTAACTATGGCTACACCTTC. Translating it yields CASSFTSTEANYGYTF.

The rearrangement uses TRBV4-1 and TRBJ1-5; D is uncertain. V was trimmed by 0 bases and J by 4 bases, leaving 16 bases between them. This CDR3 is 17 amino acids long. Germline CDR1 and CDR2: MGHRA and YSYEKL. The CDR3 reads CASSQDTRRVGNQPQHF. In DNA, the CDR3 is TGCGCCAGCAGCCAAGATACCCGTCGGGTGGGGAATCAGCCCCAGCATTTT.

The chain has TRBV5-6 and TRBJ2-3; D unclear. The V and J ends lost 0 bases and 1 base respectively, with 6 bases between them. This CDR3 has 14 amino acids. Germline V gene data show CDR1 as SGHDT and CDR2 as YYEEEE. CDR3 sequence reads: CASSLDWGTDTQYF. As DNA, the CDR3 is TGTGCCAGCAGCTTGGATTGGGGCACAGATACGCAGTATTTT.

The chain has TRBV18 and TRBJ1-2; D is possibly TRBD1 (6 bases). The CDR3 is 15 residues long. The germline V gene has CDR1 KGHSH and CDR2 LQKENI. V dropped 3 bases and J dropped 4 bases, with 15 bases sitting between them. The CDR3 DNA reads TGTGCCAGCTCACCTTCCCAAGGGGGTGCCTATGGCTACACCTTC. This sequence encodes CASSPSQGGAYGYTF.

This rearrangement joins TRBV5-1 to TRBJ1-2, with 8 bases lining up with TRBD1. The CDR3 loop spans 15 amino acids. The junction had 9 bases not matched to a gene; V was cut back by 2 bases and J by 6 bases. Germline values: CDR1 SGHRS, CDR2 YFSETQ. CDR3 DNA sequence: TGCGCCAGCAGCTTATACCAGGGGGCTCGTCATGGCTACACCTTC. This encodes CASSLYQGARHGYTF.

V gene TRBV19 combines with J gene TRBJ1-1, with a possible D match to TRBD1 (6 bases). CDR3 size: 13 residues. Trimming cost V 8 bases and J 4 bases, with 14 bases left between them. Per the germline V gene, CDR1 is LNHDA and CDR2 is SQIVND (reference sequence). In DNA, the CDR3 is TGTGCCAGTGAACAGGGATGGGGCACTGAAGCTTTCTTT. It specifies CASEQGWGTEAFF.

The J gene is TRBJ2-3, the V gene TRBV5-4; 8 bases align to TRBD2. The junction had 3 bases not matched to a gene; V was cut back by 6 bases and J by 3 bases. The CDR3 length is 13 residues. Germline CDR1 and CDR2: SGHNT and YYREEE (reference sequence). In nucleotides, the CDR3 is TGTGCCAGCAAAAGCGGGGGAACAGATACGCAGTATTTT. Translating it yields CASKSGGTDTQYF.

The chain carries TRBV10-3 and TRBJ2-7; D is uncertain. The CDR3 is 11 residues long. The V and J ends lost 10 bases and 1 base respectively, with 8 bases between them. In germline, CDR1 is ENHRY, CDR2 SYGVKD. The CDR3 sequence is CATGESYEQYF. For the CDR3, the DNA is TGTGCCACCGGAGAGTCCTACGAGCAGTACTTC.

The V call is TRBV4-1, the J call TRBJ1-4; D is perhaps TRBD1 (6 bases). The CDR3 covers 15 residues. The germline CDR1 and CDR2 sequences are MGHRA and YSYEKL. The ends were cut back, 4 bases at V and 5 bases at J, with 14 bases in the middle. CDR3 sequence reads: CASSRLGQWNEKLFF. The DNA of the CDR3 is TGCGCCAGCAGCCGCCTCGGACAGTGGAATGAAAAACTGTTTTTT.

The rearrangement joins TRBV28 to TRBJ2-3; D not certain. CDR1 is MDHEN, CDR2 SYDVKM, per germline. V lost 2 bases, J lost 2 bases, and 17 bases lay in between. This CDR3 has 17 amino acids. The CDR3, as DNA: TGTGCCAGCAGTTTAGGACGAACGACGACAAACACAGATACGCAGTATTTT. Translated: CASSLGRTTTNTDTQYF. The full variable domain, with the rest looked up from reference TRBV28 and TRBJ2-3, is DVKVTQSSRYLVKRTGEKVFLECVQDMDHENMFWYRQDPGLGLRLIYFSYDVKMKEKGDIPEGYSVSREKKERFSLILESASTNQTSMYLCASSLGRTTTNTDTQYFGPGTRLTVL.